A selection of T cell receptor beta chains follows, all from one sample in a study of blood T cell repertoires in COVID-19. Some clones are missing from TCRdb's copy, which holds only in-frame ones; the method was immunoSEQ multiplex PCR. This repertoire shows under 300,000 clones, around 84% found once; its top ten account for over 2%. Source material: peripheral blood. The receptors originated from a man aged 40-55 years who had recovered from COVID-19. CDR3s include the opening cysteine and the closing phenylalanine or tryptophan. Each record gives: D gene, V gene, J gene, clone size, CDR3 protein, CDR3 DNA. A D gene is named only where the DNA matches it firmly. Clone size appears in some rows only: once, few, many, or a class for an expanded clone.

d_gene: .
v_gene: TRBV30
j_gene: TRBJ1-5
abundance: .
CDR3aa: CAWSIQGFQPQHF
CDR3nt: TGTGCCTGGAGTATACAGGGATTTCAGCCCCAGCATTTT

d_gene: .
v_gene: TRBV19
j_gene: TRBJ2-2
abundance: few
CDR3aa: CASSPITREAGELFF
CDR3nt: TGTGCCAGTAGCCCAATTACGAGGGAAGCCGGGGAGCTGTTTTTT

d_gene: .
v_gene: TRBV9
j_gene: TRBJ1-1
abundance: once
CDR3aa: CASSVGGQLNTEAFF
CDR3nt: TGTGCCAGCAGCGTAGGTGGGCAGCTGAACACTGAAGCTTTCTTT

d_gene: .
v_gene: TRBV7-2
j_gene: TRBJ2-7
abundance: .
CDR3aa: CASSPPRALLSYEQYF
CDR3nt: TGTGCCAGCAGCCCCCCGCGGGCGCTCCTATCCTACGAGCAGTACTTC

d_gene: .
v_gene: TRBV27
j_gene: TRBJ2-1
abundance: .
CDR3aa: CASRLQTGSIGSNEQFF
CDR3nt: TGTGCCAGCAGACTTCAAACCGGGAGCATAGGGTCCAATGAGCAGTTCTTC

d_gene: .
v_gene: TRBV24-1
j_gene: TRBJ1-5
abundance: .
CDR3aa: CATSAQTKHNQPQHF
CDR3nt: TGTGCCACCAGTGCCCAAACCAAGCACAATCAGCCCCAGCATTTT

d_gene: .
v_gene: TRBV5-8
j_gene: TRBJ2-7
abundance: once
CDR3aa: CASSFAARGKYF
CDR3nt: TGTGCCAGCAGCTTTGCGGCGAGGGGGAAGTACTTC

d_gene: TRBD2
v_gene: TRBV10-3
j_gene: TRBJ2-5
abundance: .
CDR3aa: CAIGSGREETQYF
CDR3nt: TGTGCCATCGGCAGCGGGAGAGAAGAGACCCAGTACTTC

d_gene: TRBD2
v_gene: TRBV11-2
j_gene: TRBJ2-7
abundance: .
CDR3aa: CASSPRGGYEQYF
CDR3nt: TGTGCCAGCAGCCCCCGGGGGGGCTACGAGCAGTACTTC

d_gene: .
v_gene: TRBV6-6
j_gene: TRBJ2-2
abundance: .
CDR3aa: CASSYRGTTNTGELFF
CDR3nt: TGTGCCAGCAGTTATCGGGGTACGACGAACACCGGGGAGCTGTTTTTT

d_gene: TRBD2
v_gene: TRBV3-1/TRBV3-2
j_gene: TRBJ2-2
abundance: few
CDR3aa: CASSQGLAGAGELFF
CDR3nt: TGTGCCAGCAGCCAAGGGTTAGCGGGAGCCGGGGAGCTGTTTTTT

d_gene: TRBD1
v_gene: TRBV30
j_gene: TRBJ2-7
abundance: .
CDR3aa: CAWRPVPGTGKSYEQYF
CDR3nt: TGTGCCTGGAGACCCGTACCCGGGACAGGGAAGTCCTACGAGCAGTACTTC

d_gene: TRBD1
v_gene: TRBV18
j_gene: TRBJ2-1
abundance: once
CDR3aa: CASSLGQGGANEQFF
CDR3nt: TGTGCCAGCTCACTGGGACAGGGAGGTGCAAATGAGCAGTTCTTC

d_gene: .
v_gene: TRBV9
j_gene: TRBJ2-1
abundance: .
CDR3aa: CASSVAAGTYNEQFF
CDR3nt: TGTGCCAGCAGCGTAGCCGCGGGGACCTACAATGAGCAGTTCTTC

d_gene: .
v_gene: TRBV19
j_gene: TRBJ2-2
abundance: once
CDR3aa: CASSIGSGIGELFF
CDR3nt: TGTGCCAGTAGTATAGGATCGGGGATCGGGGAGCTGTTTTTT

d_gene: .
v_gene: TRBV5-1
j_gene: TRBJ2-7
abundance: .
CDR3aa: CASSPRFYEQYF
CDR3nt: TGCGCCAGCAGCCCGCGGTTTTACGAGCAGTACTTC

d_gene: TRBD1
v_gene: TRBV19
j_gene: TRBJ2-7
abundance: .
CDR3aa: CASSATGTGSYEQYF
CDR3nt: TGTGCCAGTAGCGCAACCGGGACAGGATCCTACGAGCAGTACTTC

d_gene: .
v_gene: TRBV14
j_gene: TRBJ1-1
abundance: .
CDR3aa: CASSQGRRNTEAFF
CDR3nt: TGTGCCAGCAGCCAAGGTCGTCGGAACACTGAAGCTTTCTTT

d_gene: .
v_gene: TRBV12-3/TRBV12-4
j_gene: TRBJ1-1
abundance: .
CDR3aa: CASSNRDTEAFF
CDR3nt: TGTGCCAGCAGTAACAGGGACACTGAAGCTTTCTTT

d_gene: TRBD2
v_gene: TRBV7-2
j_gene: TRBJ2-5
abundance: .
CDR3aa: CASSWGGSGETQYF
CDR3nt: TGTGCCAGCAGCTGGGGGGGTAGTGGGGAGACCCAGTACTTC

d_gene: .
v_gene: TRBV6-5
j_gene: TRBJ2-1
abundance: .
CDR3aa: CASRQDSSYNEQFF
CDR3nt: TGTGCCAGCAGACAAGACAGCTCCTACAATGAGCAGTTCTTC

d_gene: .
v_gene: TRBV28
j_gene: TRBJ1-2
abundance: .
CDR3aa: CASSFNLGAEGYTF
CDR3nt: TGTGCCAGCAGTTTTAATTTGGGGGCGGAGGGCTACACCTTC

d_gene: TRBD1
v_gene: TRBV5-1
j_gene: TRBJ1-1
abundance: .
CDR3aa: CASSEQGADTTEAFF
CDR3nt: TGCGCCAGCAGCGAACAGGGGGCCGATACCACTGAAGCTTTCTTT

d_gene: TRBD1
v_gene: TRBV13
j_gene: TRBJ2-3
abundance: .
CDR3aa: CASSSRTGSTDTQYF
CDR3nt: TGTGCCAGCAGCTCCCGGACAGGGAGCACAGATACGCAGTATTTT

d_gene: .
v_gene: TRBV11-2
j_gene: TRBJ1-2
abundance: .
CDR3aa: CASSPAARGYRDYGYTF
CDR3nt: TGTGCCAGCAGCCCCGCCGCCAGGGGTTATAGGGACTATGGCTACACCTTC

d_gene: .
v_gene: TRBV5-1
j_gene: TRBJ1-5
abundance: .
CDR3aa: CASSLDAGAQPQHF
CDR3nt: TGCGCCAGCAGCTTGGATGCCGGAGCCCAGCCCCAGCATTTT

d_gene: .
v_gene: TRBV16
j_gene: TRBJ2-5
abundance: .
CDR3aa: CASSRIAGGGETQYF
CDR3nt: TGTGCCAGCAGCCGAATAGCCGGAGGTGGAGAGACCCAGTACTTC

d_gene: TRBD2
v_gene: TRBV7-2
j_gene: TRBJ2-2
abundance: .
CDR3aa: CASRSGLAGGGTGELFF
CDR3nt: TGTGCCAGCAGAAGTGGACTAGCGGGGGGTGGGACCGGGGAGCTGTTTTTT

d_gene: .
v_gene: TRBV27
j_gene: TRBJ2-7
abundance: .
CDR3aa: CASRDWNYEQYF
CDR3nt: TGTGCCAGCCGGGACTGGAACTACGAGCAGTACTTC

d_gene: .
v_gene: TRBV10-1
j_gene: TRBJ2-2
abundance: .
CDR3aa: CASSENSGTTGELFF
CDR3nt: TGCGCCAGCAGTGAGAATAGCGGTACCACCGGGGAGCTGTTTTTT

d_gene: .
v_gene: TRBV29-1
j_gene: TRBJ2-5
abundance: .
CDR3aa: CSVERVSGETQYF
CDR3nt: TGCAGCGTTGAACGAGTTTCAGGGGAGACCCAGTACTTC

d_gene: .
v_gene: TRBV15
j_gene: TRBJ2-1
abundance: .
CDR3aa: CATSRGRGAENEQFF
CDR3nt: TGTGCCACCAGCAGAGGCAGGGGGGCGGAAAATGAGCAGTTCTTC

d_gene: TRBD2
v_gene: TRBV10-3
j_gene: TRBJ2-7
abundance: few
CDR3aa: CAISGSGRAFDEQYF
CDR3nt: TGTGCCATCAGTGGTAGCGGGAGGGCCTTTGACGAGCAGTACTTC

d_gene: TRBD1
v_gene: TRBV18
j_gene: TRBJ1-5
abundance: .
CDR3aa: CASSQDRDQPQHF
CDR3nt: TGTGCCAGCTCGCAGGACAGGGACCAGCCCCAGCATTTT

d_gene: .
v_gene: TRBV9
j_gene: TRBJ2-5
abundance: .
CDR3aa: CASSVADQETQYF
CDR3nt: TGTGCCAGCAGCGTGGCAGATCAAGAGACCCAGTACTTC

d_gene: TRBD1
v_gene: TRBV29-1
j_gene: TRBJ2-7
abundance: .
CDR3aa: CSVRGPYEQYF
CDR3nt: TGCAGCGTGAGGGGGCCCTACGAGCAGTACTTC

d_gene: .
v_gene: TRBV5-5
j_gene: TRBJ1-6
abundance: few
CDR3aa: CASSLGAVNNSPLHF
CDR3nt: TGTGCCAGCAGCTTGGGGGCTGTTAATAATTCACCCCTCCACTTT

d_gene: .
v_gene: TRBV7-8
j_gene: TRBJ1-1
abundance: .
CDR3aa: CASSLMAGSAAFF
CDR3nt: TGTGCCAGCAGCTTAATGGCGGGTAGCGCGGCTTTCTTT

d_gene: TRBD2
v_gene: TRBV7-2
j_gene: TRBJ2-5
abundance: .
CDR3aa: CASSPGTTVETQYF
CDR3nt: TGTGCCAGCAGCCCTGGGACTACGGTGGAGACCCAGTACTTC

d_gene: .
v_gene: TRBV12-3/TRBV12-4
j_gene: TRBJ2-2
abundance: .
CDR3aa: CASRLLNTGELFF
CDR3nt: TGTGCCAGCAGACTTTTGAACACCGGGGAGCTGTTTTTT

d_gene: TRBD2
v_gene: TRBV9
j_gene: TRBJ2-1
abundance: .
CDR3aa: CASSKGLAGAVNEQFF
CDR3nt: TGTGCCAGCAGCAAGGGACTAGCGGGAGCTGTAAATGAGCAGTTCTTC

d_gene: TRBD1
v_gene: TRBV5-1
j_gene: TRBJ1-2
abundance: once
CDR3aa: CATKTGNEYGYTF
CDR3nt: TGCGCCACCAAGACAGGGAATGAATATGGCTACACCTTC

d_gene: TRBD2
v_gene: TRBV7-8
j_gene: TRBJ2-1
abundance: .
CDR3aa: CASSFPPWRGGQDNEQFF
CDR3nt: TGTGCCAGCAGCTTCCCCCCCTGGCGCGGGGGGCAAGACAATGAGCAGTTCTTC

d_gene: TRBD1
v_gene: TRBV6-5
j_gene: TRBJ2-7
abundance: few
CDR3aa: CASRGQGEDEQYF
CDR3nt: TGTGCCAGCAGGGGACAGGGGGAAGACGAGCAGTACTTC

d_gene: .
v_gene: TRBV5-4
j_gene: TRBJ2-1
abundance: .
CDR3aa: CASSPLAGTYNEQFF
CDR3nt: TGTGCCAGCAGCCCCTTGGCAGGGACATACAATGAGCAGTTCTTC

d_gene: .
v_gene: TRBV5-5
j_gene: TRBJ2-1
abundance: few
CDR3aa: CASSWWRSSYNEQFF
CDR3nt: TGTGCCAGCAGCTGGTGGCGGAGCTCCTACAATGAGCAGTTCTTC

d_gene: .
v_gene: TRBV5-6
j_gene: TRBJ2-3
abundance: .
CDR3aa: CASSFSGTDTQYF
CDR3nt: TGTGCCAGCAGCTTTAGCGGCACAGATACGCAGTATTTT

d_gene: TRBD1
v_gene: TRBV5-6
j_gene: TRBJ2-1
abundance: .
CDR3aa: CASSLFKGQSSYNEQFF
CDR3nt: TGTGCCAGCAGCTTGTTCAAGGGACAGAGCTCCTACAATGAGCAGTTCTTC

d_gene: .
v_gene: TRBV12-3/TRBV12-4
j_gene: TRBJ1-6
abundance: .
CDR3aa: CATMGGGNSPLHF
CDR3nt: TGTGCCACCATGGGGGGGGGCAATTCACCCCTCCACTTT

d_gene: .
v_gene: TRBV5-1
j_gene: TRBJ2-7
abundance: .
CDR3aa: CASSERLSGNYEQYF
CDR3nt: TGCGCCAGCAGTGAGAGGTTGAGCGGAAACTACGAGCAGTACTTC

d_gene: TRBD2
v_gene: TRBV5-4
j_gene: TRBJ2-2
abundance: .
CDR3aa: CASSTRTSPNTGELFF
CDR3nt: TGTGCCAGCAGCACCCGGACTAGCCCGAACACCGGGGAGCTGTTTTTT

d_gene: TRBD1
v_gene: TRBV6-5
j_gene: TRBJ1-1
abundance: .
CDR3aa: CASSWTGGNTEAFF
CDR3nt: TGTGCCAGCAGTTGGACAGGGGGGAACACTGAAGCTTTCTTT

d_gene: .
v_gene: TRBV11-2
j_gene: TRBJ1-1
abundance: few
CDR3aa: CASSSTGTPNTEAFF
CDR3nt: TGTGCCAGCAGCTCCACCGGGACACCGAACACTGAAGCTTTCTTT